This T cell receptor beta chain is drawn from a study of T cell responses to AZD1222 COVID-19 vaccine. Remarks on this clone: The antigen is not known.

Overall study findings and caveats: Baseline seropositivity occurred in only a handful of AZD1222 recipients. Most donors were white British and more were female, and clonal diversity was possibly underestimated.

CDR3 length: 14 residues. Germline CDR1 is SGHRS and CDR2 is YFSETQ. Trimming removed 0 bases from V and 5 bases from J; junction bases left unmatched: 2. Data came from immunoSEQ multiplex PCR; TCRdb stores just in-frame clones and leaves some out. Among 130,000 to 150,000 clones listed, 75% to 95% were seen once. Sequencing used peripheral blood, obtained on day 0 of MenACWY control vaccination. The V and J genes are TRBV5-1 and TRBJ2-3; 8 bases are a match to TRBD2. The clonotype was recovered from an adult in good health. This CDR3 reads CASSLEAGGDTQYF. The CDR3 coding sequence is TGCGCCAGCAGCTTGGAGGCGGGAGGAGATACGCAGTATTTT.